This T cell receptor (beta chain) was retrieved from a study of blood T cell repertoires in COVID-19. Across the whole study: Sites across the United States, Italy and Spain contributed samples from acute and convalescent COVID-19. The cDNA or gDNA used as material had been derived from T cells, B-cell-depleted T cells, or PBMCs.

Seattle cases were enrolled at active infection and followed longitudinally. Per the authors' pipeline: The assay estimated nucleated cells by amplifying reference gene primers. Produced via immunoSEQ multiplex PCR; TCRdb's table is partial and in-frame only. V, J and clone size are taken as reported in that table, and D and trimming were inferred from the DNA itself. In the table there are tens of thousands of clones, 85% to 90% of which are singletons. The trim removed 0 bases at V and 5 bases at J, leaving 10 bases unmatched. This CDR3 is built from 16 residues. The germline V gene has CDR1 SGHRS and CDR2 YFSETQ.

The source is a woman aged 55-70 years with COVID-19, enrolled during active disease. V is TRBV5-1 and J is TRBJ1-1; 7 bases are shared with TRBD1. The sequencing sample was made of peripheral blood. The CDR3 loop reads CASSLGEGGWWTEAFF. CDR3 in DNA: TGCGCCAGCAGCTTGGGGGAAGGGGGCTGGTGGACTGAAGCTTTCTTT.